This T cell receptor beta chain stems from a study of neurological immune-mediated disorders. This clonotype showed up many times. From the 5' RACE reads, TCRdb called clonotypes with MiXCR, one entry per CDR3 protein. The sample carries some 60,000 distinct CDR3 sequences, around a tenth recorded once. Documented time point: longitudinal time-point 1 (baseline). Sequenced input: PBMCs. The clonotype originates from a male donor with HTLV-1-associated myelopathy (HAM/TSP).

As DNA, the CDR3 is TGCAGTGCCCCGCGCTGGGGCGGAGTGCCTGGGGCCAACGTCCTGACTTTC. The encoded protein is CSAPRWGGVPGANVLTF. This sequence joins TRBV20-1 and TRBJ2-6, with D possibly TRBD1 on 5 matching bases. V dropped 6 bases and J dropped 2 bases, with 20 bases sitting between them. Germline assignment: CDR1 DFQATT and CDR2 SNEGSKA (reference sequence). The CDR3 totals 17 residues.